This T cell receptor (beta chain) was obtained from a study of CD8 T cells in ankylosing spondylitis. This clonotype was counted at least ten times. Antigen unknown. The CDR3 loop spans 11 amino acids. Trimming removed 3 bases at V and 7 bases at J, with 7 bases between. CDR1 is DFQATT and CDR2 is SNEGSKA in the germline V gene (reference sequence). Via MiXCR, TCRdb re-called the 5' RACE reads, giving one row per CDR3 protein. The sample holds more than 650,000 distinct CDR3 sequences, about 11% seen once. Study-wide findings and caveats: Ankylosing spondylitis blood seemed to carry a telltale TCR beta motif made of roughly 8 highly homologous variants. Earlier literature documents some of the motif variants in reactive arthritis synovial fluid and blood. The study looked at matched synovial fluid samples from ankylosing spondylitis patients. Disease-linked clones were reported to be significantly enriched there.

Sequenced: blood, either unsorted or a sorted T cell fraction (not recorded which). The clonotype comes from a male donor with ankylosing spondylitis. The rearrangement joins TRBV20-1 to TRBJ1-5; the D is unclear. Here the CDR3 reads CSARVDQPQHF. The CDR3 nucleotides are TGCAGTGCTAGGGTCGACCAGCCCCAGCATTTT.